This T cell receptor (beta chain) was sequenced during a study of radiotherapy plus CTLA-4 blockade in lung cancer. The CDR3 totals 14 residues. Germline loops: CDR1 SNHLY, CDR2 FYNNEI. Trimming cost V 6 bases and J 1 base, with 13 bases left between them. The table came from immunoSEQ multiplex PCR; TCRdb's copy has only in-frame clones and leaves some out. The sample includes roughly 90,000 clones, approximately 79% of them seen just once. This sample comprised peripheral blood, obtained from a patient treated with radiotherapy plus ipilimumab. This TCR came from a human donor with non-small cell lung cancer that progressed on radiotherapy plus ipilimumab. The chain links TRBV2 to TRBJ2-7; D is perhaps TRBD1 or TRBD2 (5 bases each). CDR3 DNA sequence: TGTGCCAGCAGCATGGGGGTCAGGTCCTACGAGCAGTACTTC. Translating it yields CASSMGVRSYEQYF.